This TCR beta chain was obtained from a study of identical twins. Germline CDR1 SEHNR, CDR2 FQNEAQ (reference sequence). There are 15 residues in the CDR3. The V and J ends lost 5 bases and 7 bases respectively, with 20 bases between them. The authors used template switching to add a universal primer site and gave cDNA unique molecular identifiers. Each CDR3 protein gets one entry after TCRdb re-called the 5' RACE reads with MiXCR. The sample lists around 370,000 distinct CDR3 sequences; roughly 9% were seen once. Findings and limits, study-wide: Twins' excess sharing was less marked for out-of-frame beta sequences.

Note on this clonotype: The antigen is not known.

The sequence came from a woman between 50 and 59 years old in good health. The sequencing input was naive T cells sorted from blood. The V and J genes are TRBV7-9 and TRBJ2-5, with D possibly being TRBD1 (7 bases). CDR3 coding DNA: TGTGCCAGCAGCCCCAGGGGGGACCCCTCAGTGACCCAGTACTTC. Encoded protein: CASSPRGDPSVTQYF.